The present TCR beta chain was sequenced within a study of CD8 T cells in Susac syndrome (dated by TCRdb to between 2019 and 2020). Concerning the study at large: Among the Susac syndrome patients who were sequenced, clinically active disease was present in 5 or 6 and clinical remission was observed in 8 or 9. At blood withdrawal, Susac syndrome patients were therapy-naive, treated with corticosteroids (with IVIg additionally given to some), or treated with IVIg alone. Repertoire sequencing was used to test whether CD8+ T cell activation and differentiation in Susac syndrome was antigen driven. CD8+ T cell repertoire clonality was compared between 11 to 12 healthy donors, some 14 Susac syndrome patients and roughly 15 multiple sclerosis patients. Study-level results and caveats: Looking at Susac-specific public clones, the researchers identified around 15 in the total CD8+ repertoire and five in the CD8+ TEMRA repertoire. Clonal expansion was seen in Susac syndrome CD8+ repertoires, peaking in CD8+ TEMRA cells and being greater in clinically active patients than in remitting ones. The number of individuals in the TCR sequencing and HLA analysis was acknowledged as relatively small.

The germline V gene encodes CDR1 SGDLS and CDR2 YYNGEE. V is pared back by 0 bases and J by 7 bases, with 8 bases lying between the germline termini. The CDR3 has 13 amino acids, counting the end cysteine and phenylalanine. This entry keeps only the CDR3 DNA: 39 bases, framed from base 1. Peripheral blood CD8+ and CD4+ T cells from healthy donors, Susac syndrome patients and multiple sclerosis patients were profiled by high-throughput TCR beta sequencing. Recently defined diagnostic criteria for definite or probable disease were met by the Susac syndrome patients. Bulk CD8+ and CD4+ T cells were purified by magnetic negative isolation, while CD8+ TEMRA cells were enriched using FACS. Blood was collected in EDTA tubes and processed within 24 hours, with PBMCs isolated through density gradient centrifugation. PBMCs intended for TCR sequencing were cryopreserved in liquid nitrogen and were subsequently thawed in a 37 degrees C water bath. A purity of at least 90% was achieved for sorted or isolated CD4+, CD8+ and CD8+ TEMRA cells.

A note on this clonotype: The target of this receptor is not known. No qualities accompany the bases; no much larger clone lies one base away.

RNA was extracted using the RNeasy kit, and roughly 0.45 to 1 microgram was reverse transcribed with random hexamers. The immunoSEQ multiplex PCR assay, covering 54 Vbeta and 13 Jbeta segments, was used to amplify TCR beta CDR3 regions. To correct PCR amplification bias, a synthetic template baseline was used for both primer optimization and computational correction. On the study's bioinformatics: Reads were annotated to V, D and J genes per IMGT and analyzed with immunoSEQ Analyzer, keeping only productive sequences. Clonality was calculated as one minus the Shannon entropy normalized by log2 of the number of productive unique sequences. Public and private clones were assessed among the 100 most prevalent clones of each patient and control. A clone was defined as Susac-specific if it was absent from the healthy and MS cohorts, from roughly 1,000 published viral clones and from other ImmuneACCESS disease sequences. The public reads were run again by TCRdb, first through fastp at Q25 and then through MiXCR, and only productive beta chains were kept. Duplicate CDR3 protein sequences are folded into a single record with the most common DNA and genes. TCRdb's processing, not the study's, gives the V and J calls here. The sample table holds about 190,000 distinct CDR3 sequences, of which approximately 95% were seen once. The top ten clonotypes cover around 0.16% of the sample.

In this chain, TRBV9 is recombined with TRBJ1-5; there is no confident call for the D gene. The sample consisted of CD8+ T cells from PBMCs. The TCR comes from a human donor with Susac syndrome. The CDR3 sequence is CASSVDGHQPQHF. The nucleotides are TGTGCCAGCAGCGTAGACGGTCACCAGCCCCAGCATTTT.